These 28 T cell receptor beta chains share one sample of origin, sequenced in a study of T cell responses to AZD1222 COVID-19 vaccine. TCRdb's table, derived via immunoSEQ multiplex PCR, lists solely in-frame clones and lacks some. Counted here are approximately 100,000 clones, 86% occurring once; the ten biggest clones make up 1.4%. Here the sequenced sample was peripheral blood, taken on day 0 of AZD1222 vaccination. The receptors shown here come from an adult in good health.

This clone was observed a few times. CDR3 bases: TGCACCAGCAGCCCAACGGCTAGCGGAGTCTCCTACGAGCAGTACTTC. It encodes CTSSPTASGVSYEQYF. The V and J genes are TRBV1 and TRBJ2-7; no check of the table's D call, TRBD2, against the DNA was made. TRBV1 is a pseudogene segment. The CDR3 extends over 16 amino acids.

The gene calls are TRBV11-2 and TRBJ2-7; TRBD1 matches 8 bases. This CDR3 has 16 amino acids. The germline gives CDR1 SGHAT, CDR2 FQNNGV. J was trimmed by 0 bases and V by 0 bases; bases with no gene match: 4. DNA of the CDR3: TGTGCCAGCAGCTTAGATTGGGGACAGGACTCCTACGAGCAGTACTTC. It translates to CASSLDWGQDSYEQYF.

This chain links TRBV21-1 with TRBJ1-1. TRBV21-1 is assigned pseudogene status. The CDR3 is 18 amino acids. The CDR3 sequence: CASSKAGISDACNTEAFF. CDR3 DNA: TGTGCCAGCAGCAAAGCCGGGATCTCGGATGCTTGTAACACTGAAGCTTTCTTT.

This clone has more than one count but fewer than ten. The rearrangement links TRBV19 to TRBJ2-7, with 8 bases aligning to TRBD2. The ends lost 4 bases at V and 0 bases at J; junction bases unmatched: 2. The CDR3 loop spans 14 amino acids. Germline V gene data show CDR1 as LNHDA and CDR2 as SQIVND (reference sequence). The CDR3 here is CASSRTSSSYEQYF. The CDR3 DNA reads as TGTGCCAGTAGTAGGACTAGCAGCTCCTACGAGCAGTACTTC.

About this clone: The junction departs from germline at one end; a sequencing error may be responsible. The chain is built from TRBV7-7 and TRBJ2-1; perhaps TRBD1 as D (6 bases). CDR3 length: 13 residues. CDR1 is SSHAT, CDR2 FNYEAQ, per germline (reference sequence). The CDR3 loop reads CASSSVRDTVQFF. Here the CDR3 DNA reads TGTGCTAGCAGCTCGGTCCGGGACACGGTCCAGTTCTTC.

The chain links TRBV10-3 to TRBJ1-5, with D unresolved. Trimming removed 2 bases from V and 5 bases from J, with 10 bases in between. The germline CDR1 and CDR2 sequences are ENHRY and SYGVKD. This CDR3 spans 14 amino acids. The CDR3, as DNA: TGTGCCATCAGTGAGAGGGAGGAAGATCAGCCCCAGCATTTT. Translation: CAISEREEDQPQHF.

This clone came up once. The V call is TRBV6-2 or TRBV6-3, the J call TRBJ1-1; D is unclear. V dropped 6 bases and J dropped 6 bases, with 14 bases sitting between them. Germline V gene lookup returns CDR1 MNHEY and CDR2 SVGEGT. This CDR3 has 13 amino acids. The CDR3 spells CASSLQERAEAFF. In DNA, the CDR3 is TGTGCCAGCAGCCTCCAGGAAAGGGCTGAAGCTTTCTTT.

The rearrangement joins TRBV28 to TRBJ2-7; D possibly corresponds to TRBD2 (7 bases). Germline CDR1 is MDHEN and CDR2 is SYDVKM. The CDR3 is 13 residues long. V was cut by 8 bases and J by 1 base, with 12 bases left in between. The chain's CDR3 is CASGGGLSYEQYF. CDR3 DNA sequence: TGTGCCAGCGGGGGGGGCTTATCCTACGAGCAGTACTTC.

This chain joins TRBV5-1 and TRBJ1-3, with D unclear. CDR1 and CDR2 (germline): SGHRS, YFSETQ. Between the trimmed V and J ends, which lost 3 bases and 7 bases, there was a span of 14 bases. This CDR3 region has 14 residues. CDR3 residues: CASSSGSNGNTIYF. CDR3 nucleotide sequence: TGCGCCAGCAGCTCCGGATCTAACGGGAACACCATATATTTT.

This rearrangement joins TRBV2 to TRBJ2-7, with 10 bases matching TRBD2. Losses at the gene ends were 2 bases for V and 1 base for J; bases not matched to a gene: 11. This CDR3 region has 18 residues. CDR1 is SNHLY, CDR2 FYNNEI, per germline. The CDR3, as DNA: TGTGCCAGCAGTGAATCCCGGACTAGCGGCGGGGAGTCCTACGAGCAGTACTTC. Translated, it gives CASSESRTSGGESYEQYF.

The chain is built from TRBV28 and TRBJ1-6; tentatively, D is TRBD1 (5 bases). Trimming pared 5 bases from V and 6 bases from J, leaving 11 bases between. The CDR3 length is 14 residues. From germline, CDR1 is MDHEN and CDR2 SYDVKM. CDR3 bases: TGTGCCAGCAGTAGGGTGACAGCTAATTCACCCCTCCACTTT. Translating gives CASSRVTANSPLHF.

V gene TRBV6-5 combines with J gene TRBJ1-3, with a possible D match to TRBD1 (5 bases). The CDR3 contains 14 residues. V lost 5 bases and J lost 0, with 8 bases in between. CDR1 and CDR2 (germline): MNHEY, SVGAGI. The CDR3 protein is CASSPGGSGNTIYF. The CDR3 coding sequence is TGTGCCAGCAGTCCCGGGGGCTCTGGAAACACCATATATTTT.

The chain employs TRBV6-2 or TRBV6-3 and TRBJ1-5; D not certain. CDR3 length equals 13 residues. Germline CDR1 is MNHEY and CDR2 is SVGEGT. The V and J ends lost 4 bases and 4 bases respectively, with 8 bases between them. CDR3: CASSLDTNQPQHF. DNA for the CDR3: TGTGCCAGCAGTTTAGACACAAATCAGCCCCAGCATTTT.

V and J are TRBV27 and TRBJ2-7, with TRBD2 identical over 9 bases. With 5 bases clipped from V and 3 bases from J, the junction kept 8 bases outside the gene matches. CDR1 is MNHEY and CDR2 is SMNVEV in the germline V gene (reference sequence). This CDR3 spans 15 amino acids. CDR3 DNA sequence: TGTGCCAGCAGTACGGAAGCGGGAGGTTACTACGAGCAGTACTTC. The encoded protein is CASSTEAGGYYEQYF.

V and J are TRBV19 and TRBJ1-4; 7 bases align to TRBD1. This CDR3 is 13 amino acids long. V lost 7 bases and J lost 7; bases outside the gene matches: 6. The germline gives CDR1 LNHDA, CDR2 SQIVND (reference sequence). Here the CDR3 DNA reads TGTGCCAGTACTGCAGGGGGGTTTGAAAAACTGTTTTTT. Translation gives CASTAGGFEKLFF.

This sequence joins TRBV9 and TRBJ2-3; tentatively, D is TRBD2 (6 bases). The CDR3 runs 13 residues. CDR1 is SGDLS, CDR2 YYNGEE, per germline. V was pared by 2 bases and J by 8 bases, with 12 bases between. CDR3 region: CASSVPGVSTQYF. In nucleotides, the CDR3 is TGTGCCAGCAGCGTTCCGGGAGTTTCTACGCAGTATTTT.

This clone was seen a few times. CDR3 bases: TGTGCCAGCAGTGAACCCTTTGGGAGGGAACACACCGGGGAGCTGTTTTTT. Translating gives CASSEPFGREHTGELFF. V usage is TRBV25-1 and J usage is TRBJ2-2, with 7 bases that match TRBD2. Germline CDR1 MGHDK, CDR2 SYGVNS. The CDR3 runs to 17 residues. V was pared by 2 bases and J by 3 bases, with 9 bases of the junction left unmatched. Full variable domain (missing parts from reference TRBV25-1 and TRBJ2-2): EADIYQTPRYLVIGTGKKITLECSQTMGHDKMYWYQQDPGMELHLIHYSYGVNSTEKGDLSSESTVSRIRTEHFPLTLESARPSHTSQYLCASSEPFGREHTGELFFGEGSRLTVL.

This clone was detected a few times. The chain couples TRBV7-2 to TRBJ1-3; D not resolved. The CDR3 has 13 residues. V gave up 5 bases and J gave up 0 bases, with 5 bases separating them. Germline CDR1 and CDR2: SGHTA and FQGNSA. The DNA for the CDR3 is TGTGCCAGCAGCAGCAGCTCTGGAAACACCATATATTTT. Translating gives CASSSSSGNTIYF.

The J gene is TRBJ1-2, the V gene TRBV5-6; D remains unclear. The germline gives CDR1 SGHDT, CDR2 YYEEEE. V was pared by 5 bases and J by 7 bases, with 12 bases between. This CDR3 region has 12 residues. The CDR3 loop reads CASSYPHGGYTF. DNA for the CDR3: TGTGCCAGCAGTTACCCGCACGGTGGCTACACCTTC.

This clone was seen once. The chain links TRBV24-1 to TRBJ2-7, with a tentative D call TRBD2 (5 bases). Trimming pared 3 bases from V and 6 bases from J, leaving 14 bases between. This CDR3 has 14 amino acids. Germline loops: CDR1 KGHDR, CDR2 SFDVKD. The CDR3 sequence: CATSDDGVTGEQYF. The CDR3 DNA reads TGTGCCACCAGTGATGACGGGGTCACCGGCGAGCAGTACTTC.

This chain connects TRBV7-6 to TRBJ1-1; TRBD1 matches at 8 bases. The length of the CDR3 is 16 residues. V lost 5 bases to trimming and J lost 2 bases; unmatched junction nucleotides: 10. Per the germline V gene, CDR1 is SGHVS and CDR2 is FNYEAQ. Here the CDR3 reads CASSPQSGTGNTEAFF. CDR3 in DNA: TGTGCCAGCAGCCCGCAATCCGGGACAGGAAACACTGAAGCTTTCTTT.

The CDR3 reads CASSPYREDNSPLHF. The CDR3 DNA sequence: TGCGCCAGCAGCCCATACAGGGAAGACAATTCACCCCTCCACTTT. The chain combines TRBV4-3 with TRBJ1-6; TRBD1 might be the D (6 bases). Trimming removed 4 bases at V and 7 bases at J, with 14 bases between. The CDR3 extends over 15 amino acids. Per the germline V gene, CDR1 is LGHNA and CDR2 is YSLEER.

The chain carries TRBV9 and TRBJ1-2; D unclear. V shed 3 bases and J shed 13 bases, with 10 bases lying between them. In germline, CDR1 is SGDLS, CDR2 YYNGEE. The CDR3 covers 10 residues. The CDR3 bases are TGTGCCAGCAGCGCAAGCGGGATCACCTTC. Translation: CASSASGITF.

The gene calls are TRBV28 and TRBJ2-1, with D tentatively TRBD2 (5 bases). V was shortened by 7 bases and J by 0 bases, with 10 bases between the two germline ends. Germline V gene data show CDR1 as MDHEN and CDR2 as SYDVKM. The CDR3 extends over 14 amino acids. This CDR3 reads CASILGSSYNEQFF. The CDR3 DNA follows: TGTGCCAGCATCTTGGGGAGCTCCTACAATGAGCAGTTCTTC.

This clone came up a few times. The rearrangement joins TRBV9 to TRBJ2-7; no reliable D call. Germline lookup yields CDR1 SGDLS and CDR2 YYNGEE. Trimming took off 3 bases at V and 2 bases at J, with 12 bases between the two ends. There are 14 residues in the CDR3. CDR3 coding DNA: TGTGCCAGCAGCGAGACCCCCCGGGCCTACGAGCAGTACTTC. As protein: CASSETPRAYEQYF.

J is TRBJ2-2 and V is TRBV27; 8 nucleotides line up with TRBD2. CDR1 is MNHEY and CDR2 is SMNVEV in the germline V gene (reference sequence). The CDR3 consists of 15 residues. J was trimmed by 7 bases and V by 7 bases; bases with no gene match: 11. The CDR3 sequence is CASTGGGASFGELFF. In nucleotides, the CDR3 is TGTGCCAGCACGGGAGGGGGAGCTTCCTTCGGGGAGCTGTTTTTT.

The genes are TRBV7-8 and TRBJ1-1, with TRBD1 identical over 10 bases. This CDR3 region has 15 residues. Germline lookup yields CDR1 SGHVS and CDR2 FQNEAQ. With 5 bases clipped from V and 5 bases from J, the junction kept 8 bases outside the gene matches. CDR3 loop: CASSRTGGVDTEAFF. CDR3 nucleotide sequence: TGTGCCAGCAGCCGGACAGGGGGTGTGGATACTGAAGCTTTCTTT.

The CDR3 coding sequence is TGTGCCAGCAGAAAGCGGCTAGCCAAAAACATTCAGTACTTC. It encodes CASRKRLAKNIQYF. The rearrangement joins TRBV28 to TRBJ2-4; TRBD2 might be the D (5 bases). The CDR3 consists of 14 residues. CDR1 is MDHEN, CDR2 SYDVKM, per germline. The V end was cut by 6 bases, the J end by 0 bases, with 9 bases between.